Listed below are T cell receptor beta chains from one sample, sequenced in a study of T cell changes during pregnancy in multiple sclerosis. Using immunoSEQ multiplex PCR, the repertoire was profiled, and TCRdb retains in-frame clones only, with some absent. Altogether about 69,000 clones are present, roughly 90% being singletons, with the ten largest covering more than 1.3%. The material was peripheral blood, obtained in the third trimester of pregnancy. These receptor sequences come from a female donor with multiple sclerosis, enrolled in a pregnancy study. Each CDR3 is given with its conserved first and last residue. Fields, in order: D gene, V gene, clone size, CDR3 length, J gene, CDR3 DNA, CDR3 protein. D genes are given only for firm matches. Only part of the rows carry a size: once, few, many, or a class if the clone is expanded.

D gene: NA
V gene: TRBV14
clone size: once
CDR3 length: 14
J gene: TRBJ1-2
CDR3 DNA: TGTGCCAGCAGCCAAGTGCCGGGTGTCTATGGCTACACCTTC
CDR3 protein: CASSQVPGVYGYTF

D gene: NA
V gene: TRBV5-8
clone size: NA
CDR3 length: 19
J gene: TRBJ1-5
CDR3 DNA: TGTGCCAGCAGCCTAAATACCCCGAGTGAGGACAGCCAGTATCAGCCCCAGCATTTT
CDR3 protein: CASSLNTPSEDSQYQPQHF

D gene: TRBD1
V gene: TRBV18
clone size: NA
CDR3 length: 14
J gene: TRBJ2-7
CDR3 DNA: TGTGCCAGCTCACCGGGACAGGGGTCCTACGAGCAGTACTTC
CDR3 protein: CASSPGQGSYEQYF

D gene: TRBD2
V gene: TRBV29-1
clone size: once
CDR3 length: 16
J gene: TRBJ2-2
CDR3 DNA: TGCAGCGTTGAAAGGACTAGCGGGGGCTACACCGGGGAGCTGTTTTTT
CDR3 protein: CSVERTSGGYTGELFF

D gene: TRBD1
V gene: TRBV2
clone size: NA
CDR3 length: 16
J gene: TRBJ1-1
CDR3 DNA: TGTGCCAGCAGGGACGACAGGGCCCCCATGGGCACTGAAGCTTTCTTT
CDR3 protein: CASRDDRAPMGTEAFF

D gene: TRBD1
V gene: TRBV6-1
clone size: NA
CDR3 length: 14
J gene: TRBJ1-1
CDR3 DNA: TGTGCCAGCTCCTGGGACAGGGGGAACACTGAAGCTTTCTTT
CDR3 protein: CASSWDRGNTEAFF

D gene: TRBD1
V gene: TRBV9
clone size: NA
CDR3 length: 15
J gene: TRBJ1-2
CDR3 DNA: TGTGCCAGCAGCGTCTCAGGGGGACAAGACTATGGCTACACCTTC
CDR3 protein: CASSVSGGQDYGYTF

D gene: NA
V gene: TRBV2
clone size: NA
CDR3 length: 14
J gene: TRBJ1-2
CDR3 DNA: TGTGCCAGCAGTGAGGACAGTCTGGTCTATGGCTACACCTTC
CDR3 protein: CASSEDSLVYGYTF

D gene: TRBD1
V gene: TRBV7-8
clone size: NA
CDR3 length: 14
J gene: TRBJ2-2
CDR3 DNA: TGTGCCAGCAGCTGGGACAGGGTTGCCGGGGAGCTGTTTTTT
CDR3 protein: CASSWDRVAGELFF

D gene: NA
V gene: TRBV2
clone size: once
CDR3 length: 13
J gene: TRBJ2-3
CDR3 DNA: TGTGCCACCGGTCTCCTGCGCTCAGATACGCAGTATTTT
CDR3 protein: CATGLLRSDTQYF